These 29 T cell receptor beta chains share one sample of origin, sequenced in a study of blood T cell repertoires in COVID-19. Only in-frame clones appear in the TCRdb table, and some are missing; sequencing was by immunoSEQ multiplex PCR. The table lists 45,000 or so clones, 60% to 80% of them singletons. Material: peripheral blood. The receptors were gathered from a man between 70 and 80 years old with acute or convalescent COVID-19.

The chain joins TRBV27 to TRBJ1-5; TRBD1 matches 9 bases. Germline V gene lookup returns CDR1 MNHEY and CDR2 SMNVEV (reference sequence). The CDR3 is 17 residues long. J was trimmed by 0 bases and V by 4 bases; bases with no gene match: 7. CDR3 DNA sequence: TGTGCCAGCAGTTCCAGACAGGGGGGTCATAGCAATCAGCCCCAGCATTTT. Amino acids: CASSSRQGGHSNQPQHF.

This clone was seen repeatedly, ten times or more. The V gene is TRBV6-6, the J gene TRBJ2-7; the D gene is possibly TRBD1 (6 bases). This CDR3 has 14 residues. Germline V CDR1 and CDR2: MNHNY, SVGAGI (reference sequence). V lost 0 bases to trimming and J lost 0 bases, with 6 bases between them. As DNA, the CDR3 is TGTGCCAGCAGTTACTCGGACAGCTCCTACGAGCAGTACTTC. Translating it yields CASSYSDSSYEQYF.

In DNA form, the CDR3 reads TGTGCCAGCTGGACATCTAATAATTCACCCCTCCACTTT. Its protein is CASWTSNNSPLHF. The chain employs TRBV28 and TRBJ1-6; TRBD1 is a possible D gene (5 bases). V lost 8 bases and J 5 bases, leaving 10 bases between the germline ends. CDR1 is MDHEN and CDR2 is SYDVKM in the germline V gene. This CDR3 is 13 amino acids long.

The genes are TRBV30 and TRBJ1-5, with TRBD1 matching 9 bases. V was pared by 0 bases and J by 7 bases, with 4 bases of the junction left unmatched. CDR1 is GTSNPN, CDR2 SVGIG, per germline (reference sequence). The CDR3 runs to 14 residues. CDR3 nucleotides: TGTGCCTGGAGTGTACAGGGGGCACGACAGCCCCAGCATTTT. Translation gives CAWSVQGARQPQHF. Full variable domain (rest looked up from reference TRBV30 and TRBJ1-5): SQTIHQWPATLVQPVGSPLSLECTVEGTSNPNLYWYRQAAGRGLQLLFYSVGIGQISSEVPQNLSASRPQDRQFILSSKKLLLSDSGFYLCAWSVQGARQPQHFGDGTRLSIL.

The rearrangement uses TRBV10-3 and TRBJ1-4; 9 nucleotides align to TRBD1. CDR3 length equals 16 residues. The germline CDR1 and CDR2 sequences are ENHRY and SYGVKD. V dropped 4 bases and J dropped 0; count of bases not matched to a gene: 3. The CDR3 DNA sequence: TGTGCCATCAGTGCCCGACAGGGGGCAACTAATGAAAAACTGTTTTTT. This encodes CAISARQGATNEKLFF.

The V gene is TRBV5-5, the J gene TRBJ2-3; 12 bases are a match to TRBD2. After removal of 0 bases from V and 4 bases from J, the junction contained 9 bases not matched to a gene. The germline gives CDR1 SGHKS, CDR2 YYEKEE (reference sequence). This CDR3 contains 18 residues. The DNA of the CDR3 is TGTGCCAGCAGCTTGGCCTTGTCTAGCGGGGGGGCAGCAGATACGCAGTATTTT. Translated: CASSLALSSGGAADTQYF.

The rearrangement uses TRBV2 and TRBJ1-5; 8 bases align to TRBD1. The germline V gene encodes CDR1 SNHLY and CDR2 FYNNEI. The CDR3 runs to 14 residues. The junction had 3 bases not matched to a gene; V was cut back by 4 bases and J by 4 bases. CDR3 DNA sequence: TGTGCCAGCAGTGCCCGGGACAGGAATCAGCCCCAGCATTTT. This codes for CASSARDRNQPQHF.

The CDR3, as DNA: TGCGCCAGCAGAAAAGAGGCCCGCACAGATACGCAGTATTTT. Encoded protein: CASRKEARTDTQYF. The rearrangement uses TRBV5-1 and TRBJ2-3; D not certain. Germline V gives CDR1 SGHRS, CDR2 YFSETQ. Between the trimmed V and J ends, which lost 5 bases and 1 base, there was a span of 11 bases. The CDR3 totals 14 residues.

The V gene is TRBV10-2, the J gene TRBJ1-4; D uncertain. The CDR3 sequence is 16 residues long. The V gene lost 6 bases and the J gene lost 2 bases, with 16 bases spanning the gap. CDR1 and CDR2 from the germline V gene are WSHSY and SAAADI. CDR3 region: CASRGNPGGTNEKLFF. The CDR3, as DNA: TGCGCCAGCAGGGGTAACCCCGGCGGGACTAATGAAAAACTGTTTTTT.

The V gene is TRBV10-3, the J gene TRBJ1-1; no reliable D call. Germline CDR1 and CDR2: ENHRY and SYGVKD. Trimming left V 0 bases short and J 4 bases short, with 18 bases between. The CDR3 length is 17 residues. CDR3 coding DNA: TGTGCCATCAGTGAGTCCAGCCCGGGGTCCCGGGGCACTGAAGCTTTCTTT. Its translation is CAISESSPGSRGTEAFF.

The V and J genes are TRBV5-1 and TRBJ2-1; no clear D gene. This CDR3 region has 13 residues. V was pared by 4 bases and J by 5 bases, with 10 bases between. Germline V gene sequence: CDR1 SGHRS, CDR2 YFSETQ. CDR3 sequence: CASSGRANNEQFF. CDR3 coding DNA: TGCGCCAGCAGCGGCAGAGCGAACAATGAGCAGTTCTTC.

The V gene is TRBV2, the J gene TRBJ2-1; the D gene is possibly TRBD1 (5 bases). With 6 bases removed from V and 2 bases from J, the gap between germline ends came to 14 bases. The CDR3 has 15 amino acids. Per germline, CDR1 SNHLY and CDR2 FYNNEI. CDR3 residues: CASRGLGVTYNEQFF. The CDR3, as DNA: TGTGCCAGCAGGGGCCTAGGGGTCACCTACAATGAGCAGTTCTTC. The full variable domain, its missing parts supplied by reference TRBV2 and TRBJ2-1, is EPEVTQTPSHQVTQMGQEVILRCVPISNHLYFYWYRQILGQKVEFLVSFYNNEISEKSEIFDDQFSVERPDGSNFTLKIRSTKLEDSAMYFCASRGLGVTYNEQFFGPGTRLTVL.

This chain connects TRBV6-6 to TRBJ2-5; 7 bases line up with TRBD1. The CDR3 is 15 amino acids. Germline V gives CDR1 MNHNY, CDR2 SVGAGI (reference sequence). V was clipped by 5 bases and J by 3 bases; unmatched bases: 9. The CDR3 loop is CASSVGQIIEETQYF. The CDR3 nucleotides read TGTGCCAGCAGTGTGGGACAGATTATAGAAGAGACCCAGTACTTC.

This chain uses TRBV7-9 with TRBJ1-3, with D unresolved. Looked up from germline, CDR1 is SEHNR and CDR2 is FQNEAQ (reference sequence). CDR3 length equals 15 residues. The V and J ends lost 0 bases and 0 bases respectively, with 6 bases between them. Here the CDR3 DNA reads TGTGCCAGCAGCTTAGCAGGGAGCTCTGGAAACACCATATATTTT. Protein sequence: CASSLAGSSGNTIYF. The complete variable domain, with remaining parts taken from reference TRBV7-9 and TRBJ1-3, reads DTGVSQNPRHKITKRGQNVTFRCDPISEHNRLYWYRQTLGQGPEFLTYFQNEAQLEKSRLLSDRFSAERPKGSFSTLEIQRTEQGDSAMYLCASSLAGSSGNTIYFGEGSWLTVV.

This sequence joins TRBV5-4 and TRBJ1-2; D may be TRBD1 (6 bases). The CDR3 sequence is 15 residues long. Trimming removed 0 bases from V and 5 bases from J, with 14 bases in between. The germline CDR1 and CDR2 sequences are SGHNT and YYREEE (reference sequence). CDR3 sequence reads: CASSLVGQNSYGYTF. The CDR3 DNA sequence: TGTGCCAGCAGCTTGGTCGGACAGAATTCTTATGGCTACACCTTC.

The chain couples TRBV5-1 to TRBJ1-1; 7 bases are shared with TRBD1. After removal of 4 bases from V and 3 bases from J, the junction contained 9 bases not matched to a gene. Germline CDR1 SGHRS, CDR2 YFSETQ. The CDR3 length is 15 residues. The CDR3: CASSTLQGKDTEAFF. As DNA, the CDR3 is TGCGCCAGCAGCACCTTACAGGGGAAGGACACTGAAGCTTTCTTT.

The CDR3 coding sequence is TGTGCTAGTGGTTTGGGACACAGGGTCAACTATGGCTACACCTTC. Protein product: CASGLGHRVNYGYTF. This chain connects TRBV12-5 to TRBJ1-2; maybe TRBD1 (6 bases). The V end was cut by 1 base, the J end by 2 bases, with 11 bases between. This CDR3 has 15 residues. Germline-derived CDR1 and CDR2 are LGHNT and FRNRAP.

This clone was counted a few times. The gene calls are TRBV5-5 and TRBJ1-1; no clear D. Trimming left V 1 base short and J 2 bases short, with 12 bases between. The CDR3 has 15 amino acids. Germline V gives CDR1 SGHKS, CDR2 YYEKEE (reference sequence). The CDR3 reads CASSLTEVINTEAFF. In DNA, the CDR3 is TGTGCCAGCAGCTTGACAGAAGTCATAAACACTGAAGCTTTCTTT.

The chain recombines TRBV7-2 with TRBJ1-5; D may be TRBD1 (6 bases). The V and J ends lost 6 bases and 3 bases respectively, with 18 bases between them. Per germline, CDR1 SGHTA and CDR2 FQGNSA. This CDR3 contains 16 residues. The CDR3 loop is CASSQFQGKNNQPQHF. CDR3 in DNA: TGTGCCAGCAGTCAATTTCAGGGGAAGAACAATCAGCCCCAGCATTTT.

This sequence joins TRBV19 and TRBJ1-2; 8 nucleotides line up with TRBD1. There are 17 residues in the CDR3. With V trimmed by 2 bases and J by 8 bases, 16 bases remained unmatched. Germline CDR1 reads LNHDA; CDR2 reads SQIVND (reference sequence). The CDR3 region has the DNA TGTGCCAGTAGTATATCCCCCTCCGGACAGGGTTCGTTCGGCTACACCTTC. It specifies CASSISPSGQGSFGYTF.

The chain has TRBV11-1 and TRBJ2-1, with TRBD1 matching 11 bases. The V gene end was trimmed by 4 bases and the J gene end by 4 bases; junction bases not matched to a gene: 3. This CDR3 region has 15 residues. Germline values: CDR1 SGHAT, CDR2 FQDESV (reference sequence). This CDR3 is CASSSGQGAYNEQFF. The CDR3 DNA reads TGTGCCAGCAGCTCTGGACAGGGGGCTTACAATGAGCAGTTCTTC.

The chain combines TRBV7-2 with TRBJ1-2, with a tentative D call TRBD1 (6 bases). Germline CDR1 SGHTA, CDR2 FQGNSA. Trimming removed 6 bases from V and 7 bases from J, with 15 bases in between. The CDR3 consists of 13 residues. The CDR3, as DNA: TGTGCCAGCAGTAAAGGGGGAGCCTCTGGCTACACCTTC. Translating it yields CASSKGGASGYTF.

The chain links TRBV3-1 (or the pseudogene TRBV3-2) to TRBJ2-6, with 11 nucleotides matching TRBD1. Germline-derived CDR1 and CDR2 are LGHDT and YNNKEL (reference sequence). The V and J ends lost 4 bases and 2 bases, in that order; junction bases with no gene match: 10. CDR3 length equals 19 residues. This CDR3 is CASSPFWTGGFAGANVLTF. As DNA, the CDR3 is TGTGCCAGCAGCCCCTTCTGGACAGGGGGCTTCGCTGGGGCCAACGTCCTGACTTTC.

The J gene is TRBJ2-4, the V gene TRBV6-2 or TRBV6-3, with 7 bases identical to TRBD1. In germline, CDR1 is MNHEY, CDR2 SVGEGT. The CDR3 consists of 16 residues. V shed 1 base, J shed 5 bases, and the junction held 8 bases outside the gene matches. The CDR3 coding sequence is TGTGCCAGCAGTTACTATTTCCAGGGGGTCCAAAACATTCAGTACTTC. The encoded protein is CASSYYFQGVQNIQYF.

This clone was observed a few times. V is TRBV6-2 or TRBV6-3 and J is TRBJ1-1; no reliable D call. This CDR3 has 12 residues. Trimming left V 4 bases short and J 11 bases short, with 14 bases between. Germline assignment: CDR1 MNHEY and CDR2 SVGEGT. The CDR3, as DNA: TGTGCCAGCAGTTCCTATCTAGTCTCGGCTTTCTTT. Translation gives CASSSYLVSAFF.

V and J are TRBV9 and TRBJ2-7; D uncertain. V was clipped by 4 bases and J by 3 bases, with 17 bases between them. The germline gives CDR1 SGDLS, CDR2 YYNGEE. The CDR3 has 15 amino acids. The CDR3 bases are TGTGCCAGCAGCCCAACCCCCCAGGCCCACTACGAGCAGTACTTC. Translating gives CASSPTPQAHYEQYF.

The CDR3, as DNA: TGTGCCAGCAGTCCCTCGGACAGGACCCTCTATGGCTACACCTTC. It yields the protein CASSPSDRTLYGYTF. The chain couples TRBV6-6 to TRBJ1-2, with TRBD1 identical over 7 bases. The trim removed 5 bases at V and 4 bases at J, leaving 10 bases unmatched. The CDR3 loop spans 15 amino acids. Per the germline V gene, CDR1 is MNHNY and CDR2 is SVGAGI (reference sequence).

This clone was recorded only once. The rearrangement joins TRBV5-1 to TRBJ1-2; D might be TRBD1 (6 bases). Germline values: CDR1 SGHRS, CDR2 YFSETQ. The CDR3 consists of 15 residues. Trimming removed 0 bases from V and 3 bases from J, with 12 bases in between. The CDR3 protein is CASSLDRVGHYGYTF. In DNA, the CDR3 is TGCGCCAGCAGCTTGGACAGGGTGGGTCACTATGGCTACACCTTC.

The J gene is TRBJ1-2, the V gene TRBV18, with D unresolved. The V and J ends lost 3 bases and 4 bases respectively, with 9 bases between them. The CDR3 extends over 13 amino acids. The germline V gene encodes CDR1 KGHSH and CDR2 LQKENI. CDR3 in DNA: TGTGCCAGCTCACCCTCCGGGAGCTATGGCTACACCTTC. It encodes CASSPSGSYGYTF. The full variable domain, its missing parts supplied by reference TRBV18 and TRBJ1-2, is NAGVMQNPRHLVRRRGQEARLRCSPMKGHSHVYWYRQLPEEGLKFMVYLQKENIIDESGMPKERFSAEFPKEGPSILRIQQVVRGDSAAYFCASSPSGSYGYTFGSGTRLTVV.